The 19 T cell receptor beta chains below were found in one sample sequenced in a study of T cell changes during pregnancy in multiple sclerosis. Using immunoSEQ multiplex PCR, the repertoire was profiled, and TCRdb retains in-frame clones only, with some absent. The sample lists some 41,000 clones, 90% to 95% occurring once. The sequenced sample was CD4+ T cells from peripheral blood mononuclear cells, obtained in the third trimester of pregnancy. The origin of the receptors is a female donor in good health, enrolled as a control in a pregnancy study.

V usage is TRBV28 and J usage is TRBJ1-2; 7 bases are shared with TRBD1. Per germline, CDR1 MDHEN and CDR2 SYDVKM. The J segment lost 8 bases and the V segment lost 5 bases, leaving 8 bases of the junction unmatched. This CDR3 region has 13 residues. CDR3 residues: CASSAFTGVGYTF. CDR3 in DNA: TGTGCCAGCAGTGCGTTTACAGGGGTCGGCTACACCTTC.

The CDR3 region is CASRGGLAGKTQYF. CDR3 DNA: TGTGCCAGCAGGGGGGGACTAGCGGGGAAGACCCAGTACTTC. This chain links TRBV6-5 with TRBJ2-5, with 13 nucleotides matching TRBD2. The CDR3 contains 14 residues. Per the germline V gene, CDR1 is MNHEY and CDR2 is SVGAGI. The junction had 4 bases not matched to a gene; V was cut back by 6 bases and J by 6 bases.

The chain carries TRBV6-6 and TRBJ1-2; 7 bases match TRBD1. The CDR3 length is 15 residues. Germline CDR1 and CDR2: MNHNY and SVGAGI (reference sequence). Trimming cost V 6 bases and J 4 bases; bases outside gene matches: 11. The CDR3 coding sequence is TGTGCCAGCAGCAGACCTGGGACAGAGCCCTATGGCTACACCTTC. This encodes CASSRPGTEPYGYTF.

This clone was seen more than once but under ten times. The chain recombines TRBV10-3 with TRBJ1-1; D is ambiguous. The ends were cut back, 7 bases at V and 1 base at J, with 10 bases in the middle. Germline V gives CDR1 ENHRY, CDR2 SYGVKD. The CDR3 runs to 13 residues. CDR3 nucleotide sequence: TGTGCCATCAATCCGAACAGGAACACTGAAGCTTTCTTT. Translated, it gives CAINPNRNTEAFF.

The gene calls are TRBV5-1 and TRBJ2-2; TRBD1 matches at 9 bases. The CDR3 spans 15 residues. V shed 5 bases, J shed 6 bases, and the junction held 8 bases outside the gene matches. Germline lookup yields CDR1 SGHRS and CDR2 YFSETQ. The CDR3 is CASSNRGLLSGELFF. The CDR3 nucleotides read TGCGCCAGCAGTAACAGGGGGCTGCTTTCCGGGGAGCTGTTTTTT.

This rearrangement joins TRBV5-1 to TRBJ2-3; 8 bases fit TRBD2. Germline lookup yields CDR1 SGHRS and CDR2 YFSETQ. Germline trimming cut 0 bases from V and 1 base from J; bases unmatched to any gene: 1. There are 15 residues in the CDR3. In nucleotides, the CDR3 is TGCGCCAGCAGCTTGGTGACTAGCGGCACAGATACGCAGTATTTT. Translation gives CASSLVTSGTDTQYF.

Concerning this clone: Other DNA sequences in this sample translate to the same CDR3. The rearrangement links TRBV6-5 to TRBJ2-5; weak D call: TRBD2 (5 bases). Trimming stripped 2 bases from V and 2 bases from J, with 12 bases between. Germline CDR1 reads MNHEY; CDR2 reads SVGAGI. CDR3 size: 15 residues. The CDR3 protein is CASSYTRGSQETQYF. CDR3 bases: TGTGCCAGCAGTTACACACGGGGTAGTCAAGAGACCCAGTACTTC.

This sequence joins TRBV27 and TRBJ1-6, with a weak D call TRBD1 (5 bases). This CDR3 comprises 13 residues. Trimming removed 8 bases at V and 8 bases at J, with 13 bases between. Germline V CDR1 and CDR2: MNHEY, SMNVEV (reference sequence). The CDR3 DNA reads as TGTGCCAGCGCGGTTGGGGGGGATTCACCCCTCCACTTT. As protein: CASAVGGDSPLHF.

This chain uses TRBV11-2 with TRBJ1-2, with 9 bases lining up with TRBD1. CDR1 SGHAT and CDR2 FQNNGV come from the germline V gene. This CDR3 has 14 residues. The J segment lost 8 bases and the V segment lost 6 bases, leaving 10 bases of the junction unmatched. CDR3 DNA: TGTGCCAGCAGACGCTCCGGGGACAGGGCCGGCTACACCTTC. Its translation: CASRRSGDRAGYTF. The entire variable domain, with the rest obtained from reference TRBV11-2 and TRBJ1-2, is as follows: EAGVAQSPRYKIIEKRQSVAFWCNPISGHATLYWYQQILGQGPKLLIQFQNNGVVDDSQLPKDRFSAERLKGVDSTLKIQPAKLEDSAVYLCASRRSGDRAGYTFGSGTRLTVV.

This rearrangement joins TRBV7-9 to TRBJ2-1; 7 bases agree with TRBD1. The CDR3 has 13 residues. Germline V gene lookup returns CDR1 SEHNR and CDR2 FQNEAQ (reference sequence). The ends lost 4 bases at V and 7 bases at J; junction bases unmatched: 4. The CDR3 nucleotides are TGTGCCAGCAGCTATACAGGGGAAAATGAGCAGTTCTTC. It codes for CASSYTGENEQFF. The variable domain in full, completed from reference TRBV7-9 and TRBJ2-1, reads DTGVSQNPRHKITKRGQNVTFRCDPISEHNRLYWYRQTLGQGPEFLTYFQNEAQLEKSRLLSDRFSAERPKGSFSTLEIQRTEQGDSAMYLCASSYTGENEQFFGPGTRLTVL.

This rearrangement joins TRBV7-9 to TRBJ2-2, with no clear D. Trimming took off 6 bases at V and 0 bases at J, with 11 bases between the two ends. Germline CDR1 reads SEHNR; CDR2 reads FQNEAQ (reference sequence). CDR3 length: 15 amino acids. This chain's CDR3 is CASRQTAPNTGELFF. The CDR3 region has the DNA TGTGCCAGCAGACAAACCGCCCCGAACACCGGGGAGCTGTTTTTT.

V is TRBV4-3 and J is TRBJ1-4, with D maybe TRBD1 (6 bases). CDR3 length equals 15 residues. V lost 0 bases, J lost 7 bases, and 12 bases lay in between. Germline V gene sequence: CDR1 LGHNA, CDR2 YSLEER. CDR3 region: CASSQDRTGTEKLFF. The DNA of the CDR3 is TGCGCCAGCAGCCAAGATCGTACAGGGACTGAAAAACTGTTTTTT.

The rearrangement joins TRBV15 to TRBJ2-7, with D unresolved. Between the trimmed V and J ends, which lost 1 base and 2 bases, there was a span of 6 bases. Germline V CDR1 and CDR2: LNHNV, YYDKDF (reference sequence). The CDR3 spans 13 residues. The CDR3 sequence is CATSRGEAYEQYF. As DNA, the CDR3 is TGTGCCACCAGCAGAGGAGAAGCCTACGAGCAGTACTTC.

This chain links TRBV2 with TRBJ1-5; D perhaps matches TRBD1 (5 bases). The V end was cut by 4 bases, the J end by 5 bases, with 9 bases between. The CDR3 contains 13 residues. CDR1 is SNHLY and CDR2 is FYNNEI in the germline V gene. The CDR3 here is CASSGTGDQPQHF. DNA for the CDR3: TGTGCCAGCAGTGGAACAGGTGATCAGCCCCAGCATTTT.

The rearrangement links TRBV5-1 to TRBJ2-1; perhaps TRBD2 as D (6 bases). Germline CDR1 and CDR2: SGHRS and YFSETQ. Trimming pared 4 bases from V and 5 bases from J, leaving 16 bases between. The CDR3 runs to 15 residues. The CDR3 here is CASSPLAGQDNEQFF. The DNA of the CDR3 is TGCGCCAGCAGCCCGTTGGCGGGGCAGGACAATGAGCAGTTCTTC.

The chain employs TRBV28 and TRBJ1-2; TRBD1 matches at 9 bases. V dropped 3 bases and J dropped 4; count of bases not matched to a gene: 9. This CDR3 spans 16 amino acids. Looked up from germline, CDR1 is MDHEN and CDR2 is SYDVKM. CDR3 protein: CASSLSHLQGAYGYTF. DNA for the CDR3: TGTGCCAGCAGTTTGTCCCACTTACAGGGGGCCTATGGCTACACCTTC.

This sequence joins TRBV6-5 and TRBJ1-5; 7 positions match TRBD1. The CDR3 has 14 residues. Germline assignment: CDR1 MNHEY and CDR2 SVGAGI. The J segment lost 6 bases and the V segment lost 4 bases, leaving 6 bases of the junction unmatched. The CDR3 loop reads CASSSGQAVQPQHF. The DNA of the CDR3 is TGTGCCAGCAGTTCCGGACAGGCAGTTCAGCCCCAGCATTTT.

The rearrangement links TRBV6-4 to TRBJ2-6, with D uncertain. Germline V gives CDR1 MRHNA, CDR2 SNTAGT. V was trimmed by 5 bases and J by 5 bases, leaving 10 bases between them. The length of the CDR3 is 14 residues. CDR3 sequence: CASSQESWANVLTF. DNA for the CDR3: TGTGCCAGCAGTCAAGAGAGCTGGGCCAACGTCCTGACTTTC.

This chain joins TRBV7-2 and TRBJ2-2, with 7 bases identical to TRBD2. Germline CDR1 SGHTA, CDR2 FQGNSA. V lost 1 base to trimming and J lost 4 bases; unmatched junction nucleotides: 6. The length of the CDR3 is 16 residues. The chain's CDR3 is CASSLEGGSGTGELFF. CDR3 nucleotides: TGTGCCAGCAGCTTAGAAGGCGGGAGTGGCACCGGGGAGCTGTTTTTT.